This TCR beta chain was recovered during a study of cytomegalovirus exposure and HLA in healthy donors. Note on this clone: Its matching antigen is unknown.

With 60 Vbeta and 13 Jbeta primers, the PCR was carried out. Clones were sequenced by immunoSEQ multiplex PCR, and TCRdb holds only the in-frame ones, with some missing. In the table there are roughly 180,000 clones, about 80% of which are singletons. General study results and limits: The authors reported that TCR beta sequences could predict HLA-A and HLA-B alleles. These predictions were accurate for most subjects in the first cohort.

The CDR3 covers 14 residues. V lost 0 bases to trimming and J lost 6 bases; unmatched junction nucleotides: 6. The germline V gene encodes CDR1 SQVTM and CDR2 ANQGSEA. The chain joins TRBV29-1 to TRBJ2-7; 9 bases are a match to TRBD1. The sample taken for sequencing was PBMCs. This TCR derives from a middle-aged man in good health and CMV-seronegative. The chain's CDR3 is CSVEDLQGASEQYF. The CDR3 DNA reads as TGCAGCGTTGAAGATCTACAGGGGGCCTCCGAGCAGTACTTC.